This T cell receptor (beta chain) was retrieved from a study of blood T cell repertoires in COVID-19. In its sample, this clone was seen once. The protocol was immunoSEQ multiplex PCR, while the TCRdb copy is restricted to in-frame clones and leaves out a portion. The sample holds 95,000 to 150,000 clones; 85% are singletons and the top ten take roughly 11%. V lost 7 bases to trimming and J lost 4 bases, with 16 bases between them. Germline CDR1 is SQVTM and CDR2 is ANQGSEA. This CDR3 comprises 13 residues. Specimen: peripheral blood. This TCR came from an elderly man with acute or convalescent COVID-19. The chain employs TRBV29-1 and TRBJ1-2; a possible D gene is TRBD1 (6 bases). The CDR3 here is CSAGDTLGYGYTF. The CDR3 nucleotides are TGCAGCGCAGGGGACACCCTTGGCTATGGCTACACCTTC.